What follows are 14 T cell receptor beta chains derived from one specimen sequenced in a study of vaccination effects on CD4 cells after COVID-19. Clones were read by immunoSEQ multiplex PCR, and TCRdb kept only the in-frame ones, dropping some. The sample lists tens of thousands of clones; roughly 77% were seen once. Before any sequencing was done, the ViraFEST assay used viral peptide pools to expand antigen-specific CD4+ T cells. After roughly 11 days in culture, the CD4+ T cells were isolated. PCR showed that the person got SARS-CoV-2 infection at some point between March and December 2020. These receptors' antigens are unknown. The input for sequencing was CD4+ T cells from PBMCs cultured with HIV peptides, taken before COVID-19 vaccination. Subset meaning: HIV-1 Nef peptide pool negative control/reference culture. The receptors stem from a human donor who had a prior SARS-CoV-2 infection.

The chain has TRBV5-6 and TRBJ1-2; 7 bases agree with TRBD1. Germline V CDR1 and CDR2: SGHDT, YYEEEE. The CDR3 covers 12 residues. Trimming cost V 3 bases and J 6 bases; bases outside gene matches: 2. The CDR3 nucleotides read TGTGCCAGCAGCTGGACAGGTAATGGCTACACCTTC. It encodes CASSWTGNGYTF. The full variable domain, in which reference TRBV5-6 and TRBJ1-2 provide the parts outside the CDR3, is DAGVTQSPTHLIKTRGQQVTLRCSPKSGHDTVSWYQQALGQGPQFIFQYYEEEERQRGNFPDRFSGHQFPNYSSELNVNALLLGDSALYLCASSWTGNGYTFGSGTRLTVV.

The genes are TRBV10-1 and TRBJ1-2; D is possibly TRBD1 (6 bases). The CDR3 is 14 residues long. V was clipped by 8 bases and J by 4 bases, with 17 bases between them. Looked up from germline, CDR1 is WNHNN and CDR2 is SYGVQD (reference sequence). The CDR3 nucleotides read TGCGCCAGCGGAGCTCGACAGGAAGGCTATGGCTACACCTTC. Amino acid sequence: CASGARQEGYGYTF.

This clone was seen a single time. The chain uses TRBV11-1 and TRBJ2-2, with D possibly TRBD1 on 6 matching bases. Germline V lookup: CDR1 SGHAT, CDR2 FQDESV (reference sequence). With 4 bases removed from V and 10 bases from J, the gap between germline ends came to 13 bases. CDR3 length: 13 residues. CDR3 coding DNA: TGTGCCAGCAGCTCATACAGGGTTCCGGAGCTGTTTTTT. It yields the protein CASSSYRVPELFF.

This chain connects TRBV30 to TRBJ2-5; D is uncertain. This CDR3 spans 13 amino acids. The germline V gene encodes CDR1 GTSNPN and CDR2 SVGIG (reference sequence). V lost 0 bases and J 5 bases, leaving 10 bases between the germline ends. The DNA of the CDR3 is TGTGCCTGGAGTGTCCGGGTCCGGGAGACCCAGTACTTC. Translation: CAWSVRVRETQYF.

The chain recombines TRBV5-4 with TRBJ2-5; the D gene is possibly TRBD2 (5 bases). Trimming left V 0 bases short and J 4 bases short, with 10 bases between. The CDR3 sequence is 14 residues long. CDR1 is SGHNT and CDR2 is YYREEE in the germline V gene (reference sequence). CDR3 loop: CASSLERGLETQYF. The CDR3 coding sequence is TGTGCCAGCAGCTTGGAACGAGGGTTAGAGACCCAGTACTTC.

V is TRBV5-1 and J is TRBJ1-3; D ambiguous. Germline V gene sequence: CDR1 SGHRS, CDR2 YFSETQ. V was clipped by 4 bases and J by 1 base, with 9 bases between them. This CDR3 is 14 amino acids long. The CDR3, as DNA: TGCGCCAGCAGCCGGACTTATTCTGGAAACACCATATATTTT. As protein: CASSRTYSGNTIYF.

The V gene is TRBV10-3, the J gene TRBJ1-1; perhaps TRBD1 as D (5 bases). Germline assignment: CDR1 ENHRY and CDR2 SYGVKD. CDR3 length equals 12 residues. The V and J ends lost 6 bases and 6 bases respectively, with 11 bases between them. CDR3 sequence: CAIRTQGSEAFF. The DNA of the CDR3 is TGTGCCATCAGGACCCAGGGTTCTGAAGCTTTCTTT.

This clone was counted only a few times. This rearrangement joins TRBV7-9 to TRBJ2-2; D is possibly TRBD1 (6 bases). From germline, CDR1 is SEHNR and CDR2 FQNEAQ (reference sequence). Trimming removed 5 bases from V and 0 bases from J, with 13 bases in between. This CDR3 spans 16 amino acids. CDR3 DNA sequence: TGTGCCAGCAGCGAGAGAGGGGGATCGAACACCGGGGAGCTGTTTTTT. Translating it yields CASSERGGSNTGELFF.

This clone showed up just a few times. The rearrangement links TRBV2 to TRBJ2-6; the D gene could be TRBD1 or TRBD2 (5 bases each). V lost 7 bases to trimming and J lost 4 bases, with 11 bases between them. The CDR3 extends over 14 amino acids. Germline-derived CDR1 and CDR2 are SNHLY and FYNNEI. The CDR3 DNA sequence: TGTGCCAGCACTGGGGGAGTAGGGGCCAACGTCCTGACTTTC. It translates to CASTGGVGANVLTF. Looking up the rest from reference TRBV2 and TRBJ2-6 gives the full variable domain: EPEVTQTPSHQVTQMGQEVILRCVPISNHLYFYWYRQILGQKVEFLVSFYNNEISEKSEIFDDQFSVERPDGSNFTLKIRSTKLEDSAMYFCASTGGVGANVLTFGAGSRLTVL.

CDR3 in DNA: TGCAGCGTTGAAGGGGGTACTGGGGCCAACGTCCTGACTTTC. Encoded protein: CSVEGGTGANVLTF. The genes are TRBV29-1 and TRBJ2-6; D gene ambiguous. Germline CDR1 is SQVTM and CDR2 is ANQGSEA. The V gene lost 1 base and the J gene lost 2 bases, with 6 bases spanning the gap. The CDR3 is 14 amino acids.

This sequence joins TRBV11-2 and TRBJ2-1; 11 positions agree with TRBD2. Unmatched junction bases numbered 2, after V lost 3 bases and J lost 4 bases. Germline loops: CDR1 SGHAT, CDR2 FQNNGV. The CDR3 is made up of 15 amino acids. CDR3: CASSLIAGGYNEQFF. CDR3 bases: TGTGCCAGCAGCTTGATAGCGGGGGGGTACAATGAGCAGTTCTTC.

The chain uses TRBV10-3 and TRBJ2-3; D may be TRBD2 (6 bases). The CDR3 has 12 amino acids. CDR1 and CDR2 from the germline V gene are ENHRY and SYGVKD. Trimming left V 6 bases short and J 5 bases short, with 9 bases between. CDR3 DNA sequence: TGTGCCATCAGCTCTAGCGTAGATACGCAGTATTTT. Encoded protein: CAISSSVDTQYF.

The chain joins TRBV7-3 to TRBJ2-3; D possibly corresponds to TRBD2 (6 bases). The ends were cut back, 0 bases at V and 6 bases at J, with 19 bases in the middle. Germline CDR1 and CDR2: SGHTA and FQGTGA. CDR3 length: 17 amino acids. Here the CDR3 DNA reads TGTGCCAGCAGCTTAACGGGGGGTGGGAGGTCGTCGGATACGCAGTATTTT. This encodes CASSLTGGGRSSDTQYF.

In this sample, this clone turned up a few times. The CDR3 DNA follows: TGTGCCAGCAGCTTCGGGGGGGCCAAAAACATTCAGTACTTC. Amino acids: CASSFGGAKNIQYF. V is TRBV7-2 and J is TRBJ2-4; 7 nucleotides match TRBD2. CDR3 size: 14 residues. The ends lost 3 bases at V and 1 base at J; junction bases unmatched: 0. The germline gives CDR1 SGHTA, CDR2 FQGNSA.